Listed here are 20 T cell receptor beta chains from one sample, sequenced in a study of CD8 T cells in ankylosing spondylitis. MiXCR was run by TCRdb on the 5' RACE reads, yielding one entry per CDR3 protein. The repertoire has roughly 100,000 distinct CDR3 sequences, 8% to 10% of them found once; the top ten carry 9.9%. The material sequenced was blood, either unsorted or a sorted T cell fraction (not recorded which). The source of these receptors is a male donor with ankylosing spondylitis or in good health (not recorded which).

The chain uses TRBV7-9 and TRBJ2-2; D remains ambiguous. Between the trimmed V and J ends, which lost 4 bases and 2 bases, there was a span of 5 bases. This CDR3 has 13 residues. CDR1 and CDR2 from the germline V gene are SEHNR and FQNEAQ (reference sequence). The CDR3 DNA reads TGTGCCAGCAGCTCCCCAAACACCGGGGAGCTGTTTTTT. This gives the protein CASSSPNTGELFF.

This clonotype was seen many times. The gene calls are TRBV6-5 and TRBJ1-2; D perhaps matches TRBD1 (5 bases). V lost 8 bases to trimming and J lost 6 bases, with 16 bases between them. Germline lookup yields CDR1 MNHEY and CDR2 SVGAGI. CDR3 length equals 13 residues. CDR3: CASYRGKGDGYTF. CDR3 bases: TGTGCCAGCTACCGCGGTAAAGGGGATGGCTACACCTTC.

This clonotype was detected ten times or more. J is TRBJ2-7 and V is TRBV3-1, with D hard to call. The ends were cut back, 0 bases at V and 0 bases at J, with 0 bases in the middle. From germline, CDR1 is LGHDT and CDR2 YNNKEL (reference sequence). The CDR3 totals 12 residues. The CDR3 DNA reads TGTGCCAGCAGCCAAGACTCCTACGAGCAGTACTTC. Its translation is CASSQDSYEQYF.

The sample holds many counts of this clonotype. The chain is built from TRBV20-1 and TRBJ2-2, with D possibly TRBD1 on 5 matching bases. The CDR3 is made up of 15 amino acids. V lost 0 bases and J lost 1, with 9 bases in between. Germline V gives CDR1 DFQATT, CDR2 SNEGSKA (reference sequence). The CDR3 protein is CSARDRQKNTGELFF. CDR3 sequence (DNA): TGCAGTGCTAGAGATCGACAGAAGAACACCGGGGAGCTGTTTTTT.

This clonotype has a count of ten or more. The rearrangement links TRBV6-2 or TRBV6-3 to TRBJ2-2; TRBD1 aligns across 12 bases. Losses at the gene ends were 7 bases for V and 4 bases for J; bases not matched to a gene: 7. This CDR3 is built from 16 residues. Germline CDR1 is MNHEY and CDR2 is SVGEGT. The CDR3, as DNA: TGTGCCAGCAAAGGGACAGGGGGCTTTAGCACCGGGGAGCTGTTTTTT. Its protein product is CASKGTGGFSTGELFF.

This clonotype was detected many times. The rearrangement uses TRBV7-2 and TRBJ2-7; TRBD1 or TRBD2 may be the D gene (5 bases each). The germline gives CDR1 SGHTA, CDR2 FQGNSA. The CDR3 has 14 residues. Trimming took off 1 base at V and 3 bases at J, with 10 bases between the two ends. This chain's CDR3 is CASSLEGTNYEQYF. The CDR3 DNA is TGTGCCAGCAGCTTAGAAGGGACCAACTACGAGCAGTACTTC.

This clonotype was seen at least ten times. The genes are TRBV5-4 and TRBJ2-1; D may match TRBD1 or TRBD2 (5 bases each). Germline V gene sequence: CDR1 SGHNT, CDR2 YYREEE (reference sequence). The CDR3 is 16 residues long. V was pared by 0 bases and J by 3 bases, with 13 bases between. CDR3 residues: CASSLAEGEFYNEQFF. CDR3 DNA: TGTGCCAGCAGCTTGGCCGAAGGGGAGTTCTACAATGAGCAGTTCTTC.

This clonotype has ten or more counts. The CDR3 region is CASSERRQGPANYGYTF. The CDR3 DNA follows: TGTGCCAGCAGTGAACGACGACAGGGACCAGCTAACTATGGCTACACCTTC. This chain uses TRBV6-1 with TRBJ1-2; TRBD1 matches 7 bases. V lost 2 bases to trimming and J lost 0 bases; unmatched junction nucleotides: 9. In germline, CDR1 is MNHNS, CDR2 SASEGT. The CDR3 length is 17 residues.

This clonotype was counted at least ten times. V is TRBV7-3 and J is TRBJ2-3, with D possibly matching TRBD2 (7 bases). CDR3 length: 17 amino acids. Between the trimmed V and J ends, which lost 0 bases and 2 bases, there was a span of 15 bases. Germline V CDR1 and CDR2: SGHTA, FQGTGA. CDR3 loop: CASSLTGGGGHTDTQYF. The CDR3 DNA sequence: TGTGCCAGCAGCTTAACTGGTGGGGGGGGCCACACAGATACGCAGTATTTT.

This clonotype was found many times. The chain links TRBV7-2 to TRBJ1-5; D remains ambiguous. V lost 5 bases and J lost 6, with 8 bases in between. The CDR3 covers 12 residues. Germline CDR1 is SGHTA and CDR2 is FQGNSA. The CDR3, as DNA: TGTGCCAGCAGCATGGGCCCTCAGCCCCAGCATTTT. Amino acid sequence: CASSMGPQPQHF.

The V call is TRBV7-6, the J call TRBJ2-1; 9 bases line up with TRBD2. The germline V gene has CDR1 SGHVS and CDR2 FNYEAQ. With V trimmed by 4 bases and J by 8 bases, 9 bases remained unmatched. The CDR3 is 15 amino acids. The CDR3 is CASSSYSGRGDEQFF. The CDR3 nucleotides are TGTGCCAGCAGCTCATATAGCGGGAGAGGGGATGAGCAGTTCTTC.

The sample holds many counts of this clonotype. The chain combines TRBV25-1 with TRBJ2-1; TRBD2 is a possible D gene (6 bases). Germline assignment: CDR1 MGHDK and CDR2 SYGVNS. There are 12 residues in the CDR3. Trimming left V 8 bases short and J 6 bases short, with 11 bases between. The CDR3 DNA follows: TGTGCCAGCGGGACTCAAGGCAATGAGCAGTTCTTC. This gives the protein CASGTQGNEQFF.

At least ten counts were recorded for this clonotype. The chain recombines TRBV20-1 with TRBJ2-1, with D possibly matching TRBD1 (7 bases). The V gene lost 0 bases and the J gene lost 7 bases, with 19 bases spanning the gap. The CDR3 runs 16 residues. Germline V gene sequence: CDR1 DFQATT, CDR2 SNEGSKA (reference sequence). Written as DNA, the CDR3 is TGCAGTGCTAGAGATTTTTCTACAGGGGCGGGGAATGAGCAGTTCTTC. It translates to CSARDFSTGAGNEQFF.

This clonotype showed up many times. This sequence joins TRBV9 and TRBJ2-2, with D possibly TRBD2 on 6 matching bases. Trimming cost V 0 bases and J 7 bases, with 10 bases left between them. CDR3 length: 14 residues. Germline V CDR1 and CDR2: SGDLS, YYNGEE. Written as DNA, the CDR3 is TGTGCCAGCAGCGTAGGAGGGAGGAGCGGGGAGCTGTTTTTT. Its protein product is CASSVGGRSGELFF.

Many counts were recorded for this clonotype. This chain uses TRBV4-2 with TRBJ2-3; weak D call: TRBD2 (5 bases). V was trimmed by 1 base and J by 3 bases, leaving 17 bases between them. The CDR3 contains 17 residues. Per germline, CDR1 LGHNA and CDR2 YNFKEQ. DNA for the CDR3: TGTGCCAGCAGCCAAGCCTGGTACCCACGAGGGACAGATACGCAGTATTTT. Its protein is CASSQAWYPRGTDTQYF.

At least ten counts were recorded for this clonotype. The chain joins TRBV14 to TRBJ1-1, with no clear D. The V gene's germline CDR1 is SGHDN and CDR2 FVKESK. The CDR3 spans 15 residues. Deletions cut 0 bases from V and 0 bases from J, with 8 bases between. The chain's CDR3 is CASSQDGRVNTEAFF. CDR3 bases: TGTGCCAGCAGCCAAGATGGCAGAGTGAACACTGAAGCTTTCTTT.

This clonotype was seen only a few times. The J gene is TRBJ2-7, the V gene TRBV29-1; D not resolved. In germline, CDR1 is SQVTM, CDR2 ANQGSEA. The CDR3 is 13 residues long. V dropped 7 bases and J dropped 0 bases, with 13 bases sitting between them. The CDR3 sequence: CSAEFPDSYEQYF. The CDR3 DNA follows: TGCAGCGCCGAGTTCCCGGACTCCTACGAGCAGTACTTC.

This clonotype was found a few times. The chain carries TRBV5-6 and TRBJ2-7; TRBD1 matches 7 bases. The trim removed 4 bases at V and 3 bases at J, leaving 4 bases unmatched. Germline CDR1 is SGHDT and CDR2 is YYEEEE. This CDR3 is built from 13 residues. CDR3 region: CASSPTGRYEQYF. The CDR3 DNA follows: TGTGCCAGCAGCCCGACAGGGCGCTACGAGCAGTACTTC.

There are many counts of this clonotype. This chain connects TRBV7-2 to TRBJ2-1; the D is unclear. Germline values: CDR1 SGHTA, CDR2 FQGNSA. The CDR3 runs 12 residues. The ends were cut back, 4 bases at V and 9 bases at J, with 10 bases in the middle. The CDR3 DNA reads TGTGCCAGCAGCTCGTTCGCCGGTGAGCAGTTCTTC. Protein product: CASSSFAGEQFF.

This clonotype has at least ten counts. The chain joins TRBV29-1 to TRBJ1-3, with TRBD1 matching over 7 bases. The CDR3 runs 13 residues. V lost 5 bases, J lost 7 bases, and 8 bases stayed unmatched. The germline gives CDR1 SQVTM, CDR2 ANQGSEA. The CDR3 sequence is CSVLRQGRNTIYF. CDR3 DNA sequence: TGCAGCGTTCTACGACAGGGACGGAACACCATATATTTT.